The source of this T cell receptor beta chain is a study of blood T cell repertoires in COVID-19. Turning to the study itself: Specimens from acute and convalescent COVID-19 originated in the United States, Italy and Spain.

In the original processing: Reference gene primer amplification gave nucleated cell count estimates. The protocol was immunoSEQ multiplex PCR, while the TCRdb copy is restricted to in-frame clones and leaves out a portion. The V and J calls and the clone size are those of that table, but D and trimming were determined from the DNA. The data hold more than 130,000 clones, with around 87% observed a single time. The sequence was obtained from a woman in her thirties or forties with acute or convalescent COVID-19. Source material: peripheral blood.

CDR3 DNA sequence: TGTGCCAGCAGCAACCGGGACTTTAATACGCAGTATTTT. It encodes CASSNRDFNTQYF. The chain joins TRBV7-3 to TRBJ2-3, with D tentatively TRBD2 (6 bases). The CDR3 is 13 amino acids. V was shortened by 5 bases and J by 7 bases, with 13 bases between the two germline ends. CDR1 and CDR2 (germline): SGHTA, FQGTGA. Drawing the rest from reference TRBV7-3 and TRBJ2-3, the complete variable domain is GAGVSQTPSNKVTEKGKYVELRCDPISGHTALYWYRQSLGQGPEFLIYFQGTGAADDSGLPNDRFFAVRPEGSVSTLKIQRTERGDSAVYLCASSNRDFNTQYFGPGTRLTVL.